Listed below are T cell receptor beta chains from one sample, sequenced in a study of blood T cells in healthy people across ages. TCRdb redid the calling of the 5' RACE reads with MiXCR, one entry per CDR3 protein. The table records 1.4 million or so distinct CDR3 sequences, 35% to 45% of them present only once. The sequenced sample consisted of blood. These receptors all come from a woman aged 18-30 years in good health. Both conserved end residues are trimmed from each CDR3. Each record gives: D gene, V gene, CDR3 protein. A D gene is named only where the DNA matches it firmly.

>-|TRBV7-2
ASSVIRGAGYEQF
>-|TRBV6-2/TRBV6-3
ASSYGTSCEQY
>TRBD2|TRBV27
ASSPGLGGFEQF
>TRBD1|TRBV20-1
SARPERGRIQPQH
>-|TRBV5-1
ASSFEGQSGDGYT
>TRBD2|TRBV7-2
ASSLASGSPYEQY
>-|TRBV12-3/TRBV12-4
ASSTFLTGSAYNEQY
>-|TRBV11-2
ASSLTARGVDEQF
>TRBD2|TRBV20-1
SARDQSGSFFQQY
>TRBD2|TRBV7-2
ASSLLAGETYEQY
>TRBD1|TRBV29-1
SVEDRGLTDTQY
>-|TRBV6-2/TRBV6-3
ASSYLAGQGIITEAF
>-|TRBV11-1
ASSLEPDSYNEQF
>TRBD2|TRBV30
AWSVLAGGDNEQF
>TRBD1|TRBV28
ASRATPQGAGYT
>-|TRBV18
ASSFQGQRGQF
>-|TRBV7-3
ASRRKALGNQPQH
>-|TRBV15
ATSRDPGVLYGYT
>TRBD2|TRBV3-1
ASRPLAGVEQY
>TRBD1|TRBV30
AWSVQEGTGQPQH
>-|TRBV7-2
ASSDSSRRLMSTEAF
>-|TRBV4-3
ASSQEGGFPYEQY
>-|TRBV29-1
SVGWGINEQY
>TRBD1|TRBV20-1
SADDRVDTQY
>TRBD2|TRBV6-5
ASSSGTSFFEQY
>TRBD1|TRBV29-1
SVEQSTDRENYGYT
>TRBD1|TRBV7-6
ASSFSQGAGANVLT
>-|TRBV29-1
SVEDIRPNEQF
>-|TRBV20-1
SASVMGSGYT
>TRBD1|TRBV20-1
SARDRGPYEQY
>-|TRBV4-1
ASRRRGYYTDTQY
>-|TRBV13
ASSSRQGFSGADYEQY
>TRBD2|TRBV3-1
ASSQDRGLAYTGELF